This T cell receptor beta chain was sequenced during a study of graft-versus-host responses after intestinal transplantation. Study in general: For around 3 years after anti-thymocyte globulin induction, all recipients took tacrolimus and steroids. Study-wide results and limits: Patients who carried graft-donor T cell macrochimerism also had high graft-versus-host to host-versus-graft clonal ratios in their allografts.

Libraries were prepared by immunoSEQ multiplex PCR; TCRdb keeps only in-frame clonotypes and omits some of them. Seen here are 6,500 to 7,500 clones, less than 40% observed once, and the top ten hold around 4%. The CDR3 has 14 amino acids. Germline assignment: CDR1 ENHRY and CDR2 SYGVKD. J lost 2 bases, V lost 6 bases, and 3 bases had no gene match. This sequence joins TRBV10-3 and TRBJ2-3, with 9 bases matching TRBD2. This TCR derives from a human patient who was an organ donor for intestinal transplantation. The source was alloreactive CD4+ T cells from a mixed lymphocyte reaction culture, collected before transplantation. Subset specified: CFSE-low proliferating T cells sorted from roughly six-day pre-transplant mixed lymphocyte reaction (GvH or HvG direction). CDR3 loop: CAIRLAGSTDTQYF. The CDR3 DNA reads TGTGCCATCAGGCTAGCGGGGTCCACAGATACGCAGTATTTT.